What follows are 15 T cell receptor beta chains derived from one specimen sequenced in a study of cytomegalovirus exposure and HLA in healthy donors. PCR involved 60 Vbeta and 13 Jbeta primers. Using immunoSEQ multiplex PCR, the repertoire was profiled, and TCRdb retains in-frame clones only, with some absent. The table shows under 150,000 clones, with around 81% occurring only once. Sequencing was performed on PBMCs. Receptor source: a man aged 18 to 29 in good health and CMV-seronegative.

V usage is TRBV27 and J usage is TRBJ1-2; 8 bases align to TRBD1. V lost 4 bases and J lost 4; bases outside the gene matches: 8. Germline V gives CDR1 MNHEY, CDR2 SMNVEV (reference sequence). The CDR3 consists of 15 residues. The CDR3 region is CASSSLGQGLYGYTF. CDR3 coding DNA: TGTGCCAGCAGTTCACTCGGACAGGGTCTCTATGGCTACACCTTC.

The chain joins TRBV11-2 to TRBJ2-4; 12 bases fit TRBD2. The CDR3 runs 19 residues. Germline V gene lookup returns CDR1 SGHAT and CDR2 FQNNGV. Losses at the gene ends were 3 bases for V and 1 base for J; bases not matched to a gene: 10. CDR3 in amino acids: CASSFRLAGGNWAKNIQYF. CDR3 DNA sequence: TGTGCCAGCAGCTTCCGGCTAGCGGGGGGGAATTGGGCCAAAAACATTCAGTACTTC.

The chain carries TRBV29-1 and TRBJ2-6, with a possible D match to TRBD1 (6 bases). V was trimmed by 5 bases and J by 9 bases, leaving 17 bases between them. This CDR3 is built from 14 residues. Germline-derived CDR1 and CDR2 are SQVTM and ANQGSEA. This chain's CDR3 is CSVHIPGVVNVLTF. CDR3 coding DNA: TGCAGCGTTCATATACCAGGGGTGGTCAACGTCCTGACTTTC.

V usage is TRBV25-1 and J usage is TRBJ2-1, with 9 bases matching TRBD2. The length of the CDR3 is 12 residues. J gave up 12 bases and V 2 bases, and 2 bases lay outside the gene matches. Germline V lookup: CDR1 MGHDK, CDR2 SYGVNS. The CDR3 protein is CASSEAAGGQFF. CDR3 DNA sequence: TGTGCCAGCAGTGAAGCAGCGGGGGGGCAGTTCTTC.

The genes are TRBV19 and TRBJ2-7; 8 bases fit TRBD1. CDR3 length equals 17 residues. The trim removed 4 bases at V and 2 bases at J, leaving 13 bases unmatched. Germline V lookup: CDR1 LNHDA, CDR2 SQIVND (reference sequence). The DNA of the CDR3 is TGTGCCAGTAGTAGCCTTTCCGGACAGGGATTTCCCTACGAGCAGTACTTC. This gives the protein CASSSLSGQGFPYEQYF.

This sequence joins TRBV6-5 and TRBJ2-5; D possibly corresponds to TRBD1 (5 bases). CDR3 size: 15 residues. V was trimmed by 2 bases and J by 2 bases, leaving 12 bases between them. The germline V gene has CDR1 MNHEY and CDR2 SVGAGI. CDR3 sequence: CASSYTPRGQETQYF. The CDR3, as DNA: TGTGCCAGCAGTTACACGCCTAGGGGACAAGAGACCCAGTACTTC.

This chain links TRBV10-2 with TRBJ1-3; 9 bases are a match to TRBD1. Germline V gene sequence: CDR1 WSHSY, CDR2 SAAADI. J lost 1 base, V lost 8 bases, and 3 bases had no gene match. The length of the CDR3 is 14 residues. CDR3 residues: CASYDRGSGNTIYF. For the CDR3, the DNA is TGCGCCAGCTACGACAGGGGGTCTGGAAACACCATATATTTT.

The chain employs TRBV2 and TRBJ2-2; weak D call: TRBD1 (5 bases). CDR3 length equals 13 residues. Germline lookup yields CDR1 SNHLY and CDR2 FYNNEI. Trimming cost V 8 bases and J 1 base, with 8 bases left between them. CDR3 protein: CASARENTGELFF. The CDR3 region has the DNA TGTGCCAGCGCCAGGGAGAACACCGGGGAGCTGTTTTTT.

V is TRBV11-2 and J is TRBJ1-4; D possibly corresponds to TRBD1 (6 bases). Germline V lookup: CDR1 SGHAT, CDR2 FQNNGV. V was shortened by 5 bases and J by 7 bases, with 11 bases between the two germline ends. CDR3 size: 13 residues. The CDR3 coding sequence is TGTGCCAGCAGCGCCGGGACATCTGAAAAACTGTTTTTT. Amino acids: CASSAGTSEKLFF.

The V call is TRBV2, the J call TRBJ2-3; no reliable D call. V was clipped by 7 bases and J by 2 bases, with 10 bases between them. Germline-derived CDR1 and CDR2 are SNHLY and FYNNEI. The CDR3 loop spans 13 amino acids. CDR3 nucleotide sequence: TGTGCCAGCATCGGAGCCCACACAGATACGCAGTATTTT. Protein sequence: CASIGAHTDTQYF. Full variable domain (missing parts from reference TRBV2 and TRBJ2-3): EPEVTQTPSHQVTQMGQEVILRCVPISNHLYFYWYRQILGQKVEFLVSFYNNEISEKSEIFDDQFSVERPDGSNFTLKIRSTKLEDSAMYFCASIGAHTDTQYFGPGTRLTVL.

CDR3 DNA sequence: TGTGCCAGCAGGAGGGGGACAGGAACCTACGAGCAGTACTTC. This translates into CASRRGTGTYEQYF. The rearrangement joins TRBV6-6 to TRBJ2-7, with 8 bases lining up with TRBD1. Trimming took 6 bases from V and 2 from J; bases not matched to a gene: 6. The CDR3 has 14 residues. The V gene's germline CDR1 is MNHNY and CDR2 SVGAGI (reference sequence).

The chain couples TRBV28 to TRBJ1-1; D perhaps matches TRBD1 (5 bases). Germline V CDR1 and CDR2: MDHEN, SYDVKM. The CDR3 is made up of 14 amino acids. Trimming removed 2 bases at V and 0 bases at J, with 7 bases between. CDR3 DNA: TGTGCCAGCAGTTTACCCAGGGTGAACACTGAAGCTTTCTTT. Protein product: CASSLPRVNTEAFF.

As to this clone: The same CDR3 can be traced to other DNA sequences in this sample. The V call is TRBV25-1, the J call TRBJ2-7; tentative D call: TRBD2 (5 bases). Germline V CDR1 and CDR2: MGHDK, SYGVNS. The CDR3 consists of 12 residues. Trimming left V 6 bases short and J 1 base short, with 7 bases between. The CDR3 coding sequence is TGTGCCAGCAGCCCGGGATCCTACGAGCAGTACTTC. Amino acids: CASSPGSYEQYF.

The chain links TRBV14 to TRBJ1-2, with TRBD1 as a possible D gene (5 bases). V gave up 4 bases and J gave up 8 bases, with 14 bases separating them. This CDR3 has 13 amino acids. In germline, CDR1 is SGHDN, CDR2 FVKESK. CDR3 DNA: TGTGCCAGCAGCCCGAGGACACGAGGAGGCTACACCTTC. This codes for CASSPRTRGGYTF.

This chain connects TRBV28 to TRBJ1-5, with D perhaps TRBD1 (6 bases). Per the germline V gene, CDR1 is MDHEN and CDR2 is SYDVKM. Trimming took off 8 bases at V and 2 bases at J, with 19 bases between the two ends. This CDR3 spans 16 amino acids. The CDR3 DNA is TGTGCCAGCCCACCCTCAAGAGGGGGAGGCAATCAGCCCCAGCATTTT. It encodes CASPPSRGGGNQPQHF.